What follows are 25 T cell receptor beta chains derived from one specimen sequenced in a study of technical replicates of blood from a few donors. Using immunoSEQ multiplex PCR, the repertoire was profiled, and TCRdb retains in-frame clones only, with some absent. This table holds tens of thousands of clones, roughly 90% found once. The source material was T cells isolated from PBMCs. Receptor source: a human donor in good health.

The chain links TRBV6-4 to TRBJ2-2; TRBD1 matches 7 bases. J lost 7 bases, V lost 1 base, and 3 bases had no gene match. Germline loops: CDR1 MRHNA, CDR2 SNTAGT. The CDR3 consists of 14 residues. The CDR3 DNA reads as TGTGCCAGCAGTGACTTGACAGGGAGCGGGGAGCTGTTTTTT. Translating gives CASSDLTGSGELFF.

J is TRBJ2-5 and V is TRBV4-1; D is unresolved. Germline CDR1 is MGHRA and CDR2 is YSYEKL. The CDR3 loop spans 13 amino acids. Deletions cut 4 bases from V and 5 bases from J, with 11 bases between. The CDR3 reads CASSRSVVETQYF. For the CDR3, the DNA is TGCGCCAGCAGCCGGTCGGTAGTGGAGACCCAGTACTTC.

The genes are TRBV7-9 and TRBJ1-2, with 7 bases matching TRBD1. CDR3 length: 12 residues. Germline V gene data show CDR1 as SEHNR and CDR2 as FQNEAQ (reference sequence). V trimming: 5 bases; J trimming: 8 bases; junction bases outside the gene matches: 5. The DNA for the CDR3 is TGTGCCAGCAGCGTCGGGACAGCAGGCTACACCTTC. Translation: CASSVGTAGYTF.

This clone was observed once. V gene TRBV10-3 combines with J gene TRBJ1-2; 8 bases fit TRBD1. V was pared by 9 bases and J by 4 bases, with 7 bases of the junction left unmatched. This CDR3 spans 13 amino acids. The germline V gene encodes CDR1 ENHRY and CDR2 SYGVKD. This CDR3 is CAMGTGLGYGYTF. In DNA, the CDR3 is TGTGCCATGGGGACAGGCCTTGGCTATGGCTACACCTTC.

This rearrangement joins TRBV19 to TRBJ1-1, with 8 bases that match TRBD1. Germline values: CDR1 LNHDA, CDR2 SQIVND (reference sequence). Trimming took 0 bases from V and 5 from J; bases not matched to a gene: 5. The CDR3 sequence is 15 residues long. The CDR3 loop is CASSIDDTGGTEAFF. The CDR3 bases are TGTGCCAGTAGTATAGATGATACAGGGGGAACTGAAGCTTTCTTT.

The rearrangement joins TRBV28 to TRBJ1-5; D is unresolved. Trimming cost V 5 bases and J 3 bases, with 11 bases left between them. This CDR3 has 14 amino acids. CDR1 is MDHEN and CDR2 is SYDVKM in the germline V gene. The CDR3 reads CASSPTGVNQPQHF. The CDR3 DNA is TGTGCCAGCAGTCCCACCGGGGTCAATCAGCCCCAGCATTTT.

V and J are TRBV4-1 and TRBJ2-1; D is uncertain. The CDR3 is made up of 11 amino acids. Per germline, CDR1 MGHRA and CDR2 YSYEKL. Trimming removed 2 bases at V and 6 bases at J, with 2 bases between. CDR3 DNA sequence: TGCGCCAGCAGCCAACTCAATGAGCAGTTCTTC. It codes for CASSQLNEQFF.

This chain connects TRBV5-1 to TRBJ2-7; D is unresolved. The V gene lost 4 bases and the J gene lost 3 bases, with 8 bases spanning the gap. Germline V lookup: CDR1 SGHRS, CDR2 YFSETQ. This CDR3 region has 12 residues. CDR3: CASSLNNYEQYF. The CDR3 nucleotides are TGCGCCAGCAGCCTAAATAACTACGAGCAGTACTTC.

This clone was counted a single time. The rearrangement links TRBV6-5 to TRBJ1-2; TRBD1 matches 10 bases. Germline V gene data show CDR1 as MNHEY and CDR2 as SVGAGI. With V trimmed by 6 bases and J by 6 bases, 7 bases remained unmatched. This CDR3 has 14 residues. The CDR3 DNA is TGTGCCAGCAGGGGGACAGGGGAAGCAAATGGCTACACCTTC. It codes for CASRGTGEANGYTF.

The chain links TRBV6-5 to TRBJ1-4; 7 nucleotides line up with TRBD1. Looked up from germline, CDR1 is MNHEY and CDR2 is SVGAGI. The CDR3 is made up of 15 amino acids. V shed 6 bases, J shed 0 bases, and the junction held 4 bases outside the gene matches. The CDR3 DNA sequence: TGTGCCAGCAGCCAAGGGACAGCAACTAATGAAAAACTGTTTTTT. Its protein product is CASSQGTATNEKLFF.

CDR3 region: CASSLEAGTSNEQFF. The DNA for the CDR3 is TGTGCCAGCAGCTTAGAAGCGGGAACTAGTAATGAGCAGTTCTTC. V and J are TRBV7-6 and TRBJ2-1; TRBD2 agrees at 7 bases. The CDR3 consists of 15 residues. The germline CDR1 and CDR2 sequences are SGHVS and FNYEAQ. The V and J ends lost 1 base and 7 bases, in that order; junction bases with no gene match: 7.

J is TRBJ2-7 and V is TRBV7-9, with TRBD1 matching over 7 bases. The CDR3 sequence is 15 residues long. CDR1 is SEHNR and CDR2 is FQNEAQ in the germline V gene (reference sequence). The trim removed 2 bases at V and 6 bases at J, leaving 10 bases unmatched. The CDR3 region is CASSLNRDSTFEQYF. The CDR3 DNA reads TGTGCCAGCAGCTTAAACCGGGACAGTACCTTCGAGCAGTACTTC.

The gene calls are TRBV29-1 and TRBJ2-1, with D tentatively TRBD1 (6 bases). V was clipped by 6 bases and J by 9 bases, with 9 bases between them. The CDR3 contains 10 residues. Germline V lookup: CDR1 SQVTM, CDR2 ANQGSEA. CDR3 DNA: TGCAGCGTGGGGGCGGCTGAGCAGTTCTTC. The encoded protein is CSVGAAEQFF.

This clone was seen only once. This chain connects TRBV19 to TRBJ2-7; D is possibly TRBD1 (5 bases). Looked up from germline, CDR1 is LNHDA and CDR2 is SQIVND (reference sequence). V lost 1 base to trimming and J lost 6 bases, with 13 bases between them. CDR3 length: 14 amino acids. This CDR3 reads CASSIGTIRSEQYF. CDR3 bases: TGTGCCAGTAGTATAGGGACAATAAGGAGCGAGCAGTACTTC.

The J gene is TRBJ2-1, the V gene TRBV9; a possible D gene is TRBD2 (6 bases). CDR3 length: 16 residues. CDR1 is SGDLS and CDR2 is YYNGEE in the germline V gene. V was pared by 0 bases and J by 6 bases, with 16 bases between. CDR3 sequence (DNA): TGTGCCAGCAGCGTAGCCCGCGGGACTCTTTTCAATGAGCAGTTCTTC. Protein product: CASSVARGTLFNEQFF.

The J gene is TRBJ1-5, the V gene TRBV5-5, with unresolved D. Germline V gene data show CDR1 as SGHKS and CDR2 as YYEKEE (reference sequence). This CDR3 contains 16 residues. Trimming took 1 base from V and 4 from J, leaving 15 bases between them. In nucleotides, the CDR3 is TGTGCCAGCAGCTTGCTCCTCTTTAGCCCTAATCAGCCCCAGCATTTT. Translation: CASSLLLFSPNQPQHF.

This clone was detected a few times. The chain combines TRBV28 with TRBJ2-1; D is uncertain. Looked up from germline, CDR1 is MDHEN and CDR2 is SYDVKM. There are 14 residues in the CDR3. V was shortened by 2 bases and J by 5 bases, with 10 bases between the two germline ends. CDR3 residues: CASSLEYFNNEQFF. The CDR3 DNA sequence: TGTGCCAGCAGTTTAGAGTATTTTAACAATGAGCAGTTCTTC. Full variable domain (missing parts from reference TRBV28 and TRBJ2-1): DVKVTQSSRYLVKRTGEKVFLECVQDMDHENMFWYRQDPGLGLRLIYFSYDVKMKEKGDIPEGYSVSREKKERFSLILESASTNQTSMYLCASSLEYFNNEQFFGPGTRLTVL.

This clone was observed a handful of times. V and J are TRBV29-1 and TRBJ1-3, with 8 bases matching TRBD1. Trimming took 2 bases from V and 2 from J; bases not matched to a gene: 2. The CDR3 length is 14 residues. Germline V gives CDR1 SQVTM, CDR2 ANQGSEA. In nucleotides, the CDR3 is TGCAGCGTTGAAAGGACAGGGACTGGAAACACCATATATTTT. Protein: CSVERTGTGNTIYF. The variable domain in full, with the rest retrieved from reference TRBV29-1 and TRBJ1-3, is SAVISQKPSRDICQRGTSLTIQCQVDSQVTMMFWYRQQPGQSLTLIATANQGSEATYESGFVIDKFPISRPNLTFSTLTVSNMSPEDSSIYLCSVERTGTGNTIYFGEGSWLTVV.

The rearrangement uses TRBV7-9 and TRBJ1-3; tentative D call: TRBD1 (5 bases). The CDR3 totals 15 residues. Trimming took off 4 bases at V and 0 bases at J, with 10 bases between the two ends. Germline V gene sequence: CDR1 SEHNR, CDR2 FQNEAQ (reference sequence). The CDR3 coding sequence is TGTGCCAGCAGCTCTCAGGGAACCTCTGGAAACACCATATATTTT. Translation gives CASSSQGTSGNTIYF.

V and J are TRBV18 and TRBJ1-5, with TRBD1 identical over 8 bases. V was clipped by 2 bases and J by 7 bases; unmatched bases: 4. Germline CDR1 and CDR2: KGHSH and LQKENI. CDR3 size: 14 residues. The CDR3 is CASSPTGGEQPQHF. CDR3 nucleotides: TGTGCCAGCTCACCAACAGGGGGGGAACAGCCCCAGCATTTT.

CDR3 sequence (DNA): TGTGCCAGTAGCTCCCCCCCCGGGGAGCTGTTTTTT. Translation: CASSSPPGELFF. V and J are TRBV19 and TRBJ2-2; D unclear. There are 12 residues in the CDR3. V was shortened by 6 bases and J by 6 bases, with 8 bases between the two germline ends. Germline CDR1 is LNHDA and CDR2 is SQIVND (reference sequence).

The V and J genes are TRBV4-1 and TRBJ1-2; D remains ambiguous. The length of the CDR3 is 11 residues. CDR1 is MGHRA, CDR2 YSYEKL, per germline. V was clipped by 3 bases and J by 8 bases, with 7 bases between them. CDR3 in DNA: TGCGCCAGCAGCCAGGGGAGAGGCTACACCTTC. It translates to CASSQGRGYTF.

The chain employs TRBV27 and TRBJ2-2, with 8 bases aligning to TRBD1. The CDR3 is made up of 15 amino acids. Trimming at V came to 5 bases and at J to 7 bases, leaving 9 bases not matched to a gene. Germline V gene lookup returns CDR1 MNHEY and CDR2 SMNVEV (reference sequence). The DNA for the CDR3 is TGTGCCAGCAGTGGCAGGGGGCATAGGGGCGGGGAGCTGTTTTTT. Translation gives CASSGRGHRGGELFF.

J is TRBJ2-7 and V is TRBV28; maybe TRBD1 (6 bases). Trimming left V 4 bases short and J 1 base short, with 23 bases between. The CDR3 is 18 amino acids. Germline V CDR1 and CDR2: MDHEN, SYDVKM. The CDR3 here is CASSSFIFWGPWSYEQYF. Here the CDR3 DNA reads TGTGCCAGCAGTTCATTTATTTTCTGGGGGCCCTGGTCCTACGAGCAGTACTTC.

The rearrangement joins TRBV19 to TRBJ1-1; 8 bases are a match to TRBD1. Germline V gives CDR1 LNHDA, CDR2 SQIVND (reference sequence). V trimming: 2 bases; J trimming: 5 bases; junction bases outside the gene matches: 4. This CDR3 region has 14 residues. CDR3: CASSIQTGETEAFF. The CDR3, as DNA: TGTGCCAGTAGTATACAGACAGGGGAGACTGAAGCTTTCTTT.